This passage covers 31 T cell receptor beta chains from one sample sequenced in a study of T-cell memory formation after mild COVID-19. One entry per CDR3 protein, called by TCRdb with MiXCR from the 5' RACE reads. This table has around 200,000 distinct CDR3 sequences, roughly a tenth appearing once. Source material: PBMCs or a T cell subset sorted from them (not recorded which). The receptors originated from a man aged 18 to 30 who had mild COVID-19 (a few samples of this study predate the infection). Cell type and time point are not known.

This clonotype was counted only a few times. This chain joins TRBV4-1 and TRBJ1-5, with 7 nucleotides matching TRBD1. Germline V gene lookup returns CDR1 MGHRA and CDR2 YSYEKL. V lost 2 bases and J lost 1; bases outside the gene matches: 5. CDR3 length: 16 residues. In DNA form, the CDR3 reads TGCGCCAGCAGCCAAACAGGGGTTCTCAGCAATCAGCCCCAGCATTTT. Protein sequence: CASSQTGVLSNQPQHF.

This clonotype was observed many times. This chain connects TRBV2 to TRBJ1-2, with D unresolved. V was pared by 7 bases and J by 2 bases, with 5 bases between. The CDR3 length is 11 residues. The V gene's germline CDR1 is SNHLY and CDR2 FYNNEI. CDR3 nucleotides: TGTGCCAGCATTAGGAACTATGGCTACACCTTC. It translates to CASIRNYGYTF.

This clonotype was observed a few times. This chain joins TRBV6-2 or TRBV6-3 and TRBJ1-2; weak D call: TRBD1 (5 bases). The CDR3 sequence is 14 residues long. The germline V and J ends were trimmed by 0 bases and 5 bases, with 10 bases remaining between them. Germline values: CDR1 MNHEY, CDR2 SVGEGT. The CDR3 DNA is TGTGCCAGCAGTTACTCGTCCAGGGATTATGGCTACACCTTC. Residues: CASSYSSRDYGYTF.

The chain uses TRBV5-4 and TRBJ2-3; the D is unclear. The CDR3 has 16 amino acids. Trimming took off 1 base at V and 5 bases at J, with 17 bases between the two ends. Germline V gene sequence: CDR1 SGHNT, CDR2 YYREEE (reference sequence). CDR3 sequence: CASSLSSSRLGDTQYF. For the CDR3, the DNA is TGTGCCAGCAGCTTGAGCTCTAGTAGGTTGGGAGATACGCAGTATTTT.

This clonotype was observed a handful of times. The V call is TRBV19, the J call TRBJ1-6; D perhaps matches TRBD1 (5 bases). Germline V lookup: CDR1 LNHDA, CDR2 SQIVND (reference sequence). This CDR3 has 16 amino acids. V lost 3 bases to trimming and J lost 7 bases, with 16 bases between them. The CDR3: CASSIWDAAGNSPLHF. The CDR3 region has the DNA TGTGCCAGTAGTATTTGGGACGCGGCAGGGAATTCACCCCTCCACTTT. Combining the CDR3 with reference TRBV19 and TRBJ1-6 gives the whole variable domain DGGITQSPKYLFRKEGQNVTLSCEQNLNHDAMYWYRQDPGQGLRLIYYSQIVNDFQKGDIAEGYSVSREKKESFPLTVTSAQKNPTAFYLCASSIWDAAGNSPLHFGNGTRLTVT.

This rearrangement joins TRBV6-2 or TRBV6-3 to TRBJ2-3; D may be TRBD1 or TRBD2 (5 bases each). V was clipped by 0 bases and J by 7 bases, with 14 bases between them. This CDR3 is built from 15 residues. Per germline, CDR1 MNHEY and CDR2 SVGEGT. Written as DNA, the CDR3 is TGTGCCAGCAGTTACTCGAGTGGGGGAACGAATACGCAGTATTTT. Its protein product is CASSYSSGGTNTQYF.

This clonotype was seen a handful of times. The CDR3: CAWSALGTGTRETQYF. The CDR3 nucleotides read TGTGCCTGGAGTGCCCTCGGGACAGGGACCCGCGAGACCCAGTACTTC. The J gene is TRBJ2-5, the V gene TRBV30, with TRBD1 identical over 9 bases. Germline loops: CDR1 GTSNPN, CDR2 SVGIG (reference sequence). This CDR3 has 16 amino acids. J was trimmed by 5 bases and V by 1 base; bases with no gene match: 11. The whole variable domain, filled in from reference TRBV30 and TRBJ2-5, reads SQTIHQWPATLVQPVGSPLSLECTVEGTSNPNLYWYRQAAGRGLQLLFYSVGIGQISSEVPQNLSASRPQDRQFILSSKKLLLSDSGFYLCAWSALGTGTRETQYFGPGTRLLVL.

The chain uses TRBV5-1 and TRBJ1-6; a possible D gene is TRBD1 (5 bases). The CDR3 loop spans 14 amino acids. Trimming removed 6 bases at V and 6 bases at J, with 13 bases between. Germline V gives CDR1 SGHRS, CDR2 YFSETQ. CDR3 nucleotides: TGCGCCAGCAAGGGGAGCCTGGGTAATTCACCCCTCCACTTT. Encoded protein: CASKGSLGNSPLHF.

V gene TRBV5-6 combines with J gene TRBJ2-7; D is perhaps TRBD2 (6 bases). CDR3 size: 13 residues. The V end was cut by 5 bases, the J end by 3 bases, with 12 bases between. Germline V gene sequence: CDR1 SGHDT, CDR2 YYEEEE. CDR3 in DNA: TGTGCCAGCAGTCGTTGGGGGGTCTACGAGCAGTACGTC. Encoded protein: CASSRWGVYEQYV.

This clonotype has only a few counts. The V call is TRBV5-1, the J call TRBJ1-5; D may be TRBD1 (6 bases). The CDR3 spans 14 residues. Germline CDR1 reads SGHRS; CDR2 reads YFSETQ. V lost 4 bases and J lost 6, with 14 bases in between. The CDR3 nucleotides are TGCGCCAGCAGCCCCCGGGGGGGCGTTCAGCCCCAGCATTTT. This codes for CASSPRGGVQPQHF. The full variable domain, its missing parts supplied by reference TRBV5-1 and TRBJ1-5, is KAGVTQTPRYLIKTRGQQVTLSCSPISGHRSVSWYQQTPGQGLQFLFEYFSETQRNKGNFPGRFSGRQFSNSRSEMNVSTLELGDSALYLCASSPRGGVQPQHFGDGTRLSIL.

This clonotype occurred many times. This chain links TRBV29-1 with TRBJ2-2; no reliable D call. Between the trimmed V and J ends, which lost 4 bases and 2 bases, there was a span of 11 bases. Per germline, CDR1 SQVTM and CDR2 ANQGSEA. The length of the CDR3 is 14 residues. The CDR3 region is CSVGIVANTGELFF. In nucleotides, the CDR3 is TGCAGCGTTGGCATCGTGGCAAACACCGGGGAGCTGTTTTTT.

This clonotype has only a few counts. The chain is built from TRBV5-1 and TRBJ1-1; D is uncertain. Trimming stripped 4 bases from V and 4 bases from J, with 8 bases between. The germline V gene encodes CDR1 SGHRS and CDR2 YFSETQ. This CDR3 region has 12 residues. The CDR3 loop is CASSLGPTEAFF. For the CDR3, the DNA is TGCGCCAGCAGCCTCGGACCCACTGAAGCTTTCTTT.

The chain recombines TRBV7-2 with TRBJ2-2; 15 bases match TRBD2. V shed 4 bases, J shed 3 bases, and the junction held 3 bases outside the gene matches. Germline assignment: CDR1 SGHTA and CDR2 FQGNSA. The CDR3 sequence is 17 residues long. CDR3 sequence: CASSSGLAGGYTGELFF. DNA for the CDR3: TGTGCCAGCAGCTCGGGACTAGCGGGGGGCTACACCGGGGAGCTGTTTTTT.

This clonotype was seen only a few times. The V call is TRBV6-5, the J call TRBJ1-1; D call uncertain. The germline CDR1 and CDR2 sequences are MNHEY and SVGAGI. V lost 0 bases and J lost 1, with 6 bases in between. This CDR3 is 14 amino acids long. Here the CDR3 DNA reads TGTGCCAGCAGTTACTCCCGGCAGAACACTGAAGCTTTCTTT. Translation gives CASSYSRQNTEAFF.

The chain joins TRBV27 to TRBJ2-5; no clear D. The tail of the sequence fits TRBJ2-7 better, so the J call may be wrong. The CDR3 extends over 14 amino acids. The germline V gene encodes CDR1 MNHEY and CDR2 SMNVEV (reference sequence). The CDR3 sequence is CASSLTYLTYEQYF. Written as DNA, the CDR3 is TGTGCCAGCAGTTTGACCTATCTGACCTACGAGCAGTACTTC.

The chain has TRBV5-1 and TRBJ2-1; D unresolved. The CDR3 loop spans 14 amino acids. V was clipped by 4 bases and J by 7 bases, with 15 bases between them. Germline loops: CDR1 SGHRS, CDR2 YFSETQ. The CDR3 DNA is TGCGCCAGCAGCGCCTATGGGGAAGAGAATGAGCAGTTCTTC. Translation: CASSAYGEENEQFF.

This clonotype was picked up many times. For the CDR3, the DNA is TGTGCCAGCAGCTCAGACGCGCTTAACACTGAAGCTTTCTTT. This sequence encodes CASSSDALNTEAFF. The rearrangement links TRBV7-2 to TRBJ1-1, with D uncertain. Deletions cut 4 bases from V and 2 bases from J, with 11 bases between. Germline lookup yields CDR1 SGHTA and CDR2 FQGNSA. The CDR3 sequence is 14 residues long. Complete variable domain (other parts from reference TRBV7-2 and TRBJ1-1): GAGVSQSPSNKVTEKGKDVELRCDPISGHTALYWYRQSLGQGLEFLIYFQGNSAPDKSGLPSDRFSAERTGGSVSTLTIQRTQQEDSAVYLCASSSDALNTEAFFGQGTRLTVV.

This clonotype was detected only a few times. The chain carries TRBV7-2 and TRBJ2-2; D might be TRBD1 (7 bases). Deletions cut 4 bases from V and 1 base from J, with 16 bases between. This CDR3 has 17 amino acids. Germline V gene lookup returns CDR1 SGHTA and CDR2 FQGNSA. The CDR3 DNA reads TGTGCCAGCAGCTCAACCAGGGGGGCCCGGAACACCGGGGAGCTGTTTTTT. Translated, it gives CASSSTRGARNTGELFF.

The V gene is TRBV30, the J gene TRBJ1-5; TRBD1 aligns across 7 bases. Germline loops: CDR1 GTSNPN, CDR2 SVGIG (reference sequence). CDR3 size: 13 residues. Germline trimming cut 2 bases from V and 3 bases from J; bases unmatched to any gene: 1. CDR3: CAWSRGPNQPQHF. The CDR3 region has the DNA TGTGCCTGGAGTAGGGGGCCCAATCAGCCCCAGCATTTT.

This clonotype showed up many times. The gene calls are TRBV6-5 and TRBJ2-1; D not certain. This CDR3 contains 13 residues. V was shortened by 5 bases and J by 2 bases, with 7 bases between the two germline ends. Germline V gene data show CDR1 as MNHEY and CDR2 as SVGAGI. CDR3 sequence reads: CASSLRPYNEQFF. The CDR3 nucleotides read TGTGCCAGCAGTCTCAGGCCCTACAATGAGCAGTTCTTC.

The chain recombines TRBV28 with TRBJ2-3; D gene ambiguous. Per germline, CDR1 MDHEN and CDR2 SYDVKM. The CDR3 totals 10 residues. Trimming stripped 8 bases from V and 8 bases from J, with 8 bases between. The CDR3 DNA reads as TGTGCCAGCCAAAGGGTTACGCAGTATTTT. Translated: CASQRVTQYF.

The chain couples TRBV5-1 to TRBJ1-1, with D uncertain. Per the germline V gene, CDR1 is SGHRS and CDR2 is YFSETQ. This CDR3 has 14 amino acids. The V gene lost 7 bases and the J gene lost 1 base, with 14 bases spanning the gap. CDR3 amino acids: CASRLTSENTEAFF. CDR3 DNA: TGCGCCAGCCGCCTTACCTCAGAGAACACTGAAGCTTTCTTT.

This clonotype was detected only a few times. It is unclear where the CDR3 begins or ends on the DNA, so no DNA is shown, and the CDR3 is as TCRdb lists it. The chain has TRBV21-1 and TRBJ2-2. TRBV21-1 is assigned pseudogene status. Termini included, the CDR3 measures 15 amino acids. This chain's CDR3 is CASSNAYRCTGELFF.

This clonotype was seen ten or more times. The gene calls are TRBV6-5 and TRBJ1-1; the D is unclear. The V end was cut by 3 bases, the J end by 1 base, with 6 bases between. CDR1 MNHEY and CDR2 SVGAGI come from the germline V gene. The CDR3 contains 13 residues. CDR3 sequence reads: CASSYRGNTEAFF. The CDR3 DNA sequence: TGTGCCAGCAGTTATCGGGGGAACACTGAAGCTTTCTTT.

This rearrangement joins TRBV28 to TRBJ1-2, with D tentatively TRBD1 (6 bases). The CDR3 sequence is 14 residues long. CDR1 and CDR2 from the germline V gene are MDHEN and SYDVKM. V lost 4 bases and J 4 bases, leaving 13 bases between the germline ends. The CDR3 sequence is CASSSPQGPYGYTF. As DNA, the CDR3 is TGTGCCAGCAGTTCCCCACAGGGCCCCTATGGCTACACCTTC.

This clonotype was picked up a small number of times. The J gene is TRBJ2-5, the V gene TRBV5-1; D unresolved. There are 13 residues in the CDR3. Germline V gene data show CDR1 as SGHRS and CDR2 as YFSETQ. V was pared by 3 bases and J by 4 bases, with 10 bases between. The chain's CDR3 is CASSSATLETQYF. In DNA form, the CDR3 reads TGCGCCAGCAGCTCGGCCACATTAGAGACCCAGTACTTC.

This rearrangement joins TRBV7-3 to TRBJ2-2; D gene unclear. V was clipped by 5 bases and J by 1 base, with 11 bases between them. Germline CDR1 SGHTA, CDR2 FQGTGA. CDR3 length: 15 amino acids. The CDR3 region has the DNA TGTGCCAGCAGCCCTCAGCTCCGGAACACCGGGGAGCTGTTTTTT. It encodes CASSPQLRNTGELFF.

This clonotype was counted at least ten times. The DNA of the CDR3 is TGCGCCAGCAGCAAAGGACAGGGCTTAGAGACCCAGTACTTC. Translation: CASSKGQGLETQYF. The genes are TRBV5-1 and TRBJ2-5, with 8 bases aligning to TRBD1. The length of the CDR3 is 14 residues. Germline CDR1 and CDR2: SGHRS and YFSETQ. V lost 4 bases and J lost 4; bases outside the gene matches: 6.

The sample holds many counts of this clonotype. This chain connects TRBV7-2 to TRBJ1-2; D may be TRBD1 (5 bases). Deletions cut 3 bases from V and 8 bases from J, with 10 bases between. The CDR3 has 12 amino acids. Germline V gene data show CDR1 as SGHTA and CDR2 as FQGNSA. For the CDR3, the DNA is TGTGCCAGCAGCTTTGACTGGGGGGGCTACACCTTC. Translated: CASSFDWGGYTF.

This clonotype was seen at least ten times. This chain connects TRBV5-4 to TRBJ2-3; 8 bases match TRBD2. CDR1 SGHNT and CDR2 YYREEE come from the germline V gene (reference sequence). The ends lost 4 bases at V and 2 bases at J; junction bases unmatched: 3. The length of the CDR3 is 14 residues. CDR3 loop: CASSRGGDTDTQYF. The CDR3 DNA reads TGTGCCAGCAGCCGGGGGGGCGACACAGATACGCAGTATTTT.

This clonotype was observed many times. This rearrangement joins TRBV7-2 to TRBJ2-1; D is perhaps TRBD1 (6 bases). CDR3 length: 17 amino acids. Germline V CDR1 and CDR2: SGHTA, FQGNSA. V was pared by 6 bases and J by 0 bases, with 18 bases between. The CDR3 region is CASSRTGSSGSYNEQFF. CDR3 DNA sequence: TGTGCCAGCAGTCGTACAGGGTCCTCTGGCTCCTACAATGAGCAGTTCTTC.